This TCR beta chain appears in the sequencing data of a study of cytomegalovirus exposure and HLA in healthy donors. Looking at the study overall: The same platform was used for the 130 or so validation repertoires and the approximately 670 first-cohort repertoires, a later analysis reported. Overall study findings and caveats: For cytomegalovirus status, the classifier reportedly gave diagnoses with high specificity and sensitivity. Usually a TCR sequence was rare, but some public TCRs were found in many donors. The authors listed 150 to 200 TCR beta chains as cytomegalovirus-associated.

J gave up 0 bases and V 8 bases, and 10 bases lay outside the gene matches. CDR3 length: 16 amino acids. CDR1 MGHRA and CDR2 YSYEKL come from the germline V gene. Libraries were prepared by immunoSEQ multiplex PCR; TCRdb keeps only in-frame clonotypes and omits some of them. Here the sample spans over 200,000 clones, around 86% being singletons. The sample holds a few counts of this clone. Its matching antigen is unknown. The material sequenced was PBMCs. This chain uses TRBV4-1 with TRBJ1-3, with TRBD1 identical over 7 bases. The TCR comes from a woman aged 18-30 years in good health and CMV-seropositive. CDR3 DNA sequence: TGCGCCAGCGGGGGAACACAGGGGTACTCTGGAAACACCATATATTTT. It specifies CASGGTQGYSGNTIYF.